The entry below gives a single T cell receptor beta chain sequence along with its context. Only in-frame clones appear in the TCRdb table, and some are missing; sequencing was by immunoSEQ multiplex PCR. The sample yields 140,000 to 150,000 clones, around 86% seen once. This record comes from a study of blood T cell repertoires in COVID-19. Study overall: PBMCs, B-cell-depleted T cells, or T cells were the source of the cDNA or gDNA that made up the material.

All recovered Cohort 3 donors got two negative PCRs, got clearance, or saw symptom resolution. Losses at the gene ends were 4 bases for V and 5 bases for J; bases not matched to a gene: 5. Germline values: CDR1 SGHRS, CDR2 YFSETQ. The CDR3 is made up of 15 amino acids. The sequenced sample was PBMCs or T cells enriched from blood (not recorded which). This clonotype originated in a man between 60 and 70 years old who had recovered from COVID-19. The chain joins TRBV5-1 to TRBJ2-1, with 11 bases identical to TRBD2. The CDR3 sequence: CASSPLAGANNEQFF. The CDR3 DNA reads as TGCGCCAGCAGCCCACTAGCGGGGGCCAACAATGAGCAGTTCTTC.